This T cell receptor (beta chain) is from a study of blood T cell repertoires in COVID-19 (dated by TCRdb to the early 2020s). Regarding the research as a whole: The collaborator samples originated in the United States, Italy and Spain and spanned the acute and convalescent phases of COVID-19. The sample metadata nearly always contained a de-identified subject ID, COVID-19 status, age in years and sex. Samples came from the ongoing ImmuneRACE study (first 160 participants) plus 1,254 subjects from 6 global collaborators. A freely available public database, intended as a resource for researchers studying the immune response to SARS-CoV-2, is where the repertoires were released. HLA class I and class II types, where available, came from metadata supplied by the sample provider rather than from assay-based typing. Subjects who had been exposed to COVID-19, were actively infected with it, or had recovered from it provided the deeply sampled blood TCRbeta repertoires that made up the dataset. The material from the prospective study consisted of cDNA or gDNA derived from T cells, B-cell-depleted T cells, or PBMCs. What the authors observed across the whole study: The quantity of clinical and demographic metadata differed by source and by participant and was supplied without curation.

TCRbeta CDR3 regions were amplified from genomic DNA using the immunoSEQ Assay, a bias-controlled multiplex PCR. The study's own analysis went as follows. The number of nucleated cells in each sample was estimated by amplification of reference gene primers within the assay. To quantify the absolute abundance of each unique TCRbeta CDR3 rearrangement, sequence reads were collapsed and filtered. For each sample, productive Simpson clonality was calculated by taking the square root of Simpson's diversity index across productive rearrangements. What TCRdb holds here is the immuneACCESS table cut down to in-frame rearrangements. Part of the clones is not present; checked against another copy, under half of the missing clones reflect an unresolved V gene, and the others are unexplained. V and J calls and clone size are as listed in that table; D and trimming were resolved from the DNA. The sample table holds fewer than 130,000 clones, of which roughly nine tenths were seen once. The ten largest clones represent roughly 32% of the sample.

This clone was recorded only once. Its antigen specificity is not known. Per-base quality was not reported, and no clone a single base away is much larger than it. The CDR3, from cysteine to phenylalanine, totals 15 residues. This entry keeps only the CDR3 DNA: 45 bases, framed from base 1. CDR1 and CDR2, looked up from the germline V gene, are ENHRY and SYGVKD. At the junction V is shortened by 4 bases and J by 5 bases, with 16 bases in between. Collaborating institutions collected whole blood in K2EDTA tubes following their own protocols. For TCRbeta analysis, collaborators shipped samples as frozen whole blood, isolated PBMCs, or DNA extracted from either of those sample types.

The chain is assembled from TRBV10-3 and TRBJ2-3; TRBD1 might be the D gene, on 6 matching bases. The sequenced material came from peripheral blood. The clonotype was recovered from a woman older than 75 with acute or convalescent COVID-19. The CDR3: CAISGGDTVGDTQYF. The DNA sequence is given as TGTGCCATCAGTGGTGGGGACACCGTTGGAGATACGCAGTATTTT.